This TCR beta chain was obtained from a study of CD8 T cells in Susac syndrome. Across the whole study: Active disease was present in more than five of the sequenced Susac syndrome patients, and remission in roughly eight. The Susac syndrome patients were therapy-naive, on corticosteroids, or on intravenous immunoglobulin alone at blood draw.

An amount of RNA that ranged from roughly 0.45 to 1 ug was reverse transcribed with random hexamers. TCRdb re-derived calls from the immunoSEQ multiplex PCR reads in MiXCR, one entry per CDR3 protein. The data hold around 170,000 distinct CDR3 sequences, with 94% observed a single time. Germline assignment: CDR1 SGHRS and CDR2 YFSETQ. This CDR3 is 17 amino acids long. V was pared by 1 base and J by 3 bases, with 17 bases between. Diagnostic criteria defined recently for definite or probable disease were met by the Susac syndrome patients. The CD8+ and CD4+ T cells were isolated magnetically using a negative isolation approach, whereas the TEMRA cells were enriched by FACS.

What was sequenced was CD4+ T cells from PBMCs. V usage is TRBV5-1 and J usage is TRBJ1-5; D may be TRBD1 (5 bases). The origin of this receptor is a human donor with Susac syndrome. DNA for the CDR3: TGCGCCAGCAGCTTGACCAGACCCCTCGGGGCCAATCAGCCCCAGCATTTT. It yields the protein CASSLTRPLGANQPQHF.